This entry describes one TCR beta chain. Many counts were recorded for this clonotype. Its antigen is still unknown. No much larger clone is present one base from it, and per-base qualities are unavailable. This record comes from a study of CD8 T cells in ankylosing spondylitis (dated by TCRdb to about 2017). General notes on the study: T cell receptor beta repertoires were profiled in healthy donors and ankylosing spondylitis patients so that disease-linked TCR variants could be found. The full study cohort comprised approximately 23 ankylosing spondylitis patients and 110 or so healthy donors. Samples of peripheral blood were taken, and for ankylosing spondylitis patients, synovial fluid was collected as well.

The sequencer listed for this sample is Illumina HiSeq 2500. TCR beta libraries were prepared by quantitative 5'-RACE with molecular barcodes. The source study handled its data this way. A new computational method based on a probabilistic model of VDJ rearrangement was used to identify disease-linked TCR variants. The public reads were reprocessed in TCRdb via fastp at Q25 and MiXCR, keeping in-frame beta chains. Rows merge per CDR3 protein into single entries with the most common DNA and genes. TCRdb's processing, not the study's, gives the V and J calls here. This sample lists 200,000 to 250,000 distinct CDR3 sequences; about 10% were detected once. The biggest ten clones account for about 3% of the sample. Cut back by 0 bases and 2 bases, the V and J ends lie 3 bases apart. Sequences ENHRY (CDR1) and SYGVKD (CDR2) are obtained from the germline V gene. The CDR3 starts with the cysteine, ends with the phenylalanine, and has 13 residues. The CDR3 DNA has 39 bases and is translated from base 1.

Points the paper makes about the study in general: Some motif variants had previously been reported in the synovial fluid and blood of reactive arthritis patients, which suggests shared mechanisms of disease initiation. Blood from ankylosing spondylitis patients appeared to be characterized by a TCR beta motif made up of several highly homologous amino acid variants. The disease-linked clones were reported as significantly enriched in matched synovial fluid samples from ankylosing spondylitis patients. A CD8+ phenotype was shown by the disease-linked clones, which were found at relatively low frequencies in peripheral blood.

The chain links TRBV10-3 with TRBJ2-3; a confident D gene designation cannot be given. The sequencing input was blood, either unsorted or a sorted T cell fraction (not recorded which). This receptor was obtained from a male donor with ankylosing spondylitis or in good health (not recorded which). CDR3 protein: CAISESDTDTQYF. The nucleotides read TGTGCCATCAGTGAGTCTGACACAGATACGCAGTATTTT.